The sequence of this T cell receptor (beta chain) was determined in a study of shared clonotypes between healthy human individuals. Background on the study: Each donor had three CD4 naive, three CD4 memory, two CD8 naive and one CD8 memory plate.

The sample holds a few counts of this clone. The sample has other DNA sequences that encode this CDR3 too. TCRdb's table, derived via immunoSEQ multiplex PCR, lists solely in-frame clones and lacks some. The sample lists 950,000 to 1,100,000 clones; around 74% were seen once. Germline V gene lookup returns CDR1 SGDLS and CDR2 YYNGEE. Trimming pared 0 bases from V and 0 bases from J, leaving 3 bases between. There are 13 residues in the CDR3. All the donors were Caucasian adults who lived in Nashville, Tennessee. A split of CD4+ cells into CD45RA+ naive and CD45RA-negative memory subsets was performed. Sequencing was carried out using memory CD4+ T cells sorted from blood. The subset: CD45RA-negative fraction. This TCR derives from a man aged 18 to 29 in good health. The V gene is TRBV9, the J gene TRBJ1-1; no clear D gene. The CDR3, as DNA: TGTGCCAGCAGCGTAGCTCTGAACACTGAAGCTTTCTTT. Protein product: CASSVALNTEAFF.